Listed below are T cell receptor beta chains from one sample, sequenced in a study of T-cell memory formation after mild COVID-19. Each CDR3 protein is one row after TCRdb ran MiXCR on the 5' RACE reads. This table has 300,000 to 350,000 distinct CDR3 sequences, roughly an eighth appearing once. Sequencing was carried out using PBMCs or a T cell subset sorted from them (not recorded which). The receptors here all came from a young man who had mild COVID-19 (a few samples of this study predate the infection). Cell type and time point are not known. CDR3s include the opening cysteine and the closing phenylalanine or tryptophan. The D gene is left open where the match is weak. Size is omitted from some rows. Given values are once, few, many or a class for expanded clones.

J | D | length | size | V | DNA | CDR3
TRBJ2-3 | TRBD2 | 15 | few | TRBV11-2 | TGTGCCAGCAGCCCAAACCGGGGGGTAGCAGATACGCAGTATTTT | CASSPNRGVADTQYF
TRBJ2-5 | . | 15 | . | TRBV5-1 | TGCGCCAGCAGCTTGTCATCTGGGGGAGAGGAGACCCAGTACTTC | CASSLSSGGEETQYF
TRBJ2-2 | TRBD2 | 17 | few | TRBV7-3 | TGTGCCAGCAGCCTGACCGGGACTAGCGCTTTAACCGGGGAGCTGTTTTTT | CASSLTGTSALTGELFF
TRBJ1-4 | TRBD1 | 15 | . | TRBV5-1 | TGCGCCAGCAGCCCGAGGGACAGCCCAAATGAAAAACTGTTTTTT | CASSPRDSPNEKLFF
TRBJ1-2 | TRBD1 | 14 | few | TRBV3-1 | TGTGCCAGCAGCCAAGGAGACAGGGACGGCGGAAACACCTTC | CASSQGDRDGGNTF
TRBJ2-5 | . | 15 | . | TRBV4-2 | TGTGCCAGCAGCCAAGATCGCACAGTACAAGAGACCCAGTACTTC | CASSQDRTVQETQYF
TRBJ1-4 | TRBD1 | 14 | . | TRBV28 | TGTGCCAGCAGTCTAAGACAGGGACCTGAAAAACTGTTTTTT | CASSLRQGPEKLFF
TRBJ1-2 | TRBD1 | 16 | few | TRBV7-2 | TGTGCCAGCAGCCCCCACGGTGGGGGACAGTTCTATGGCTACACCTTC | CASSPHGGGQFYGYTF
TRBJ1-1 | . | 15 | . | TRBV10-3 | TGTGCCATCAGTGAGTCGGGTCCATTGGACACTGAAGCTTTCTTT | CAISESGPLDTEAFF
TRBJ1-2 | TRBD1 | 14 | . | TRBV6-6 | TGTGCCAGCAGTGACGGACAGGGCACCTATGGCTACACCTTC | CASSDGQGTYGYTF
TRBJ2-1 | TRBD2 | 15 | few | TRBV6-5 | TGTGCCAGCACCGCGGGTGGCGTCAGTTGGGAGGGGCAGTTCTTC | CASTAGGVSWEGQFF
TRBJ2-3 | . | 14 | few | TRBV30 | TGTGCCTGGAGTGTACGGGGTTCCACAGATACGCAGTATTTT | CAWSVRGSTDTQYF
TRBJ2-4 | . | 16 | few | TRBV7-9 | TGTGCCAGCAGCCCTCCCGTTGATGCAGCCAAAAACATTCAGTACTTC | CASSPPVDAAKNIQYF
TRBJ2-1 | . | 12 | few | TRBV9 | TGTGCCAGCAGCGTACCTAGCACTGAGCAGTTCTTC | CASSVPSTEQFF
TRBJ1-6 | TRBD1 | 14 | few | TRBV5-1 | TGCGCCAGCAGCCCGGGACAGGGGAGTTCACCCCTCCACTTT | CASSPGQGSSPLHF
TRBJ1-1 | . | 13 | few | TRBV7-9 | TGTGCCAGCAGCTCCCGGGGGGCGCCTGAAGCTTTCTTT | CASSSRGAPEAFF
TRBJ2-7 | . | 11 | few | TRBV2 | TGTGCCAGCAGTATAAACTACGAGCAGTACTTC | CASSINYEQYF
TRBJ1-1 | . | 14 | few | TRBV7-9 | TGTGCCAGCAGCGCCCGTCTGGGCGACACTGAAGCTTTCTTT | CASSARLGDTEAFF
TRBJ2-1 | . | 14 | . | TRBV5-1 | TGCGCCAGCAGCTTAACCGGGACTGCAAACGAGCAGTTCTTC | CASSLTGTANEQFF
TRBJ2-1 | . | 13 | few | TRBV6-5 | TGTGCCAGCAGTTACTCTTCCGGCAATGAGCAGTTCTTC | CASSYSSGNEQFF
TRBJ1-1 | . | 15 | few | TRBV3-1 | TGTGCCAGCAGCCAAGATATGAAGGGATACACTGAAGCTTTCTTT | CASSQDMKGYTEAFF
TRBJ2-3 | . | 15 | few | TRBV3-1 | TGTGCCAGCAGCCAAGATTGGGCCCGCACAGATACGCAGTATTTT | CASSQDWARTDTQYF
TRBJ2-1 | TRBD1 | 14 | . | TRBV5-4 | TGTGCCAGCAGCCCCCGGGACAGTTACAATGAGCAGTTCTTC | CASSPRDSYNEQFF
TRBJ2-1 | TRBD2 | 15 | few | TRBV29-1 | TGCAGCGTGATGACTAGCGTTAGCTCCTACAATGAGCAGTTCTTC | CSVMTSVSSYNEQFF
TRBJ2-3 | TRBD1 | 15 | many | TRBV4-1 | TGCGCCAGCAGCCATGGGGACAGGTCCCTTGGTACGCAGTATTTT | CASSHGDRSLGTQYF
TRBJ1-2 | . | 15 | many | TRBV29-1 | TGCAGCGTTGATAGGCAGGACGATGTTCACTATGGCTACACCTTC | CSVDRQDDVHYGYTF
TRBJ1-1 | . | 15 | . | TRBV10-2 | TGCGCCAGCAGTGAGGGGGTGGGCGGGAACACTGAAGCTTTCTTT | CASSEGVGGNTEAFF
TRBJ1-1 | . | 14 | . | TRBV12-3/TRBV12-4 | TGTGCCAGCAGTTTAATTGGGCAACACACTGAAGCTTTCTTT | CASSLIGQHTEAFF
TRBJ1-2 | . | 13 | . | TRBV11-2 | TGTGCCAGCAGCTTATTCAATTCTGAGGGCTACACCTTC | CASSLFNSEGYTF
TRBJ1-1 | . | 13 | . | TRBV10-3 | TGTGCCATCGGGAAACAGGGAAACACTGAAGCTTTCTTT | CAIGKQGNTEAFF
TRBJ1-1 | . | 14 | . | TRBV11-1 | TGTGCCAGCAGTAATAACAGGGATTCCACTGAAGCTTTCTTT | CASSNNRDSTEAFF
TRBJ1-4 | . | 13 | few | TRBV18 | TGTGCCAGCTCACCACCGTTCGGTGAAAAACTGTTTTTT | CASSPPFGEKLFF
TRBJ2-6 | . | 11 | few | TRBV19 | TGTGCCTGCGGCGCGGCCAACGTCCTGACTTTC | CACGAANVLTF
TRBJ2-5 | . | 12 | few | TRBV10-3 | TGTGCCATCAGTGGGCGGCAAGAGACCCAGTACTTC | CAISGRQETQYF
TRBJ2-1 | . | 15 | . | TRBV11-2 | TGTGCCAGCAGGCTAGCCTTCGGGACCTACAATGAGCAGTTCTTC | CASRLAFGTYNEQFF
TRBJ2-3 | . | 14 | few | TRBV2 | TGTGCCAGCAGTGAATCCTGGCGCACAGATACGCAGTATTTT | CASSESWRTDTQYF
TRBJ2-3 | . | 14 | medium-sized | TRBV3-1 | TGTGCCAGCAACTCACGGGGCAGCACAGATACGCAGTATTTT | CASNSRGSTDTQYF
TRBJ1-4 | . | 14 | few | TRBV12-3/TRBV12-4 | TGTGCCAGCAGTTTGGGTTTCACTAATGAAAAACTGTTTTTT | CASSLGFTNEKLFF
TRBJ1-1 | . | 13 | . | TRBV20-1 | TGCAGTGCCCGGGGGGGGCGAAACACTGAAGCTTTCTTT | CSARGGRNTEAFF
TRBJ2-7 | TRBD1 | 14 | few | TRBV20-1 | TGCAGTGCCCAGGACGACAGGGCCCTCAACGAGCAGTACTTC | CSAQDDRALNEQYF
TRBJ2-2 | TRBD1 | 17 | . | TRBV5-6 | TGTGCCAGCAGCTTAGATCGGGACAGCGCGAACACCGGGGAGCTGTTTTTT | CASSLDRDSANTGELFF
TRBJ2-4 | TRBD1 | 15 | . | TRBV2 | TGTGCCAGCACTACTCCTCCAGGGACAGGTGACATTCAGTACTTC | CASTTPPGTGDIQYF
TRBJ1-2 | . | 13 | . | TRBV5-1 | TGCGCCAGCAGCTTGGAGGGGCTCCCAAGCTACACCTTC | CASSLEGLPSYTF
TRBJ1-5 | . | 15 | few | TRBV6-6 | TGTGCCAGCAGTTACTCCGAAGGTATCAATCAGCCCCAGCATTTT | CASSYSEGINQPQHF
TRBJ1-1 | . | 16 | many | TRBV5-1 | TGCGCCAGCAAACGGATCCCCCAGACAGACTACACTGAAGCTTTCTTT | CASKRIPQTDYTEAFF
TRBJ2-1 | TRBD2 | 15 | many | TRBV4-2 | TGTGCCAGCAGCCAAGGAGCGGGGGGGCTTGATGAGCAGTTCTTC | CASSQGAGGLDEQFF
TRBJ1-4 | . | 13 | . | TRBV18 | TGTGCCAGCTCAGGGAGCTCCGGTGAAAAACTGTTTTTT | CASSGSSGEKLFF